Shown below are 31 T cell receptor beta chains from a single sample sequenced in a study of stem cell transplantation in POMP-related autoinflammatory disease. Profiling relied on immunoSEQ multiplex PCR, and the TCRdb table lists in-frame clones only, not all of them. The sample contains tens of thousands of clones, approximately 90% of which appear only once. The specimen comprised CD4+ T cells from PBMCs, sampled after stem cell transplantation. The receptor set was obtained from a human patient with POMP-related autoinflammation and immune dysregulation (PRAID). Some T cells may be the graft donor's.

CDR3 sequence: CAISLSGRAVETQYF. The CDR3 DNA follows: TGTGCCATCAGTTTAAGCGGGAGGGCCGTAGAGACCCAGTACTTC. The rearrangement links TRBV10-3 to TRBJ2-5; 10 nucleotides line up with TRBD2. The CDR3 consists of 15 residues. The trim removed 5 bases at V and 4 bases at J, leaving 7 bases unmatched. Germline-derived CDR1 and CDR2 are ENHRY and SYGVKD.

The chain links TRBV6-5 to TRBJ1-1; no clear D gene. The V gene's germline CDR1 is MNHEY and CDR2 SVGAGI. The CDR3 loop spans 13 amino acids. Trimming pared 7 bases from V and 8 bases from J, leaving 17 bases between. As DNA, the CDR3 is TGTGCCAGCATTCGGGCCCGGGTTGCGGAAGCTTTCTTT. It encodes CASIRARVAEAFF.

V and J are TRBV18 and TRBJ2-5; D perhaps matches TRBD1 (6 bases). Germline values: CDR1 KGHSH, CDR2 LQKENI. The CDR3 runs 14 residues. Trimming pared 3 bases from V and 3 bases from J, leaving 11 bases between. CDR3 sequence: CASSPDRNKETQYF. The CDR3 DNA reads TGTGCCAGCTCACCTGACAGGAATAAAGAGACCCAGTACTTC.

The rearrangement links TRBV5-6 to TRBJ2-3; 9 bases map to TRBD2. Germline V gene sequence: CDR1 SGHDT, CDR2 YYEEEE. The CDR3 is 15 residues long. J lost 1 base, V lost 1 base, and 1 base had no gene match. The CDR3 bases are TGTGCCAGCAGCTTGAGACTAGCGGGCACAGATACGCAGTATTTT. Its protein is CASSLRLAGTDTQYF.

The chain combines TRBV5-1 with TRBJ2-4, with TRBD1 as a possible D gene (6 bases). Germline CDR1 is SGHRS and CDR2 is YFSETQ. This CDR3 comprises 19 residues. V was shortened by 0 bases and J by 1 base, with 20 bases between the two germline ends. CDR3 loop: CASSLAQTGRALAKNIQYF. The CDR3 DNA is TGCGCCAGCAGCTTGGCTCAGACAGGCAGGGCACTGGCCAAAAACATTCAGTACTTC.

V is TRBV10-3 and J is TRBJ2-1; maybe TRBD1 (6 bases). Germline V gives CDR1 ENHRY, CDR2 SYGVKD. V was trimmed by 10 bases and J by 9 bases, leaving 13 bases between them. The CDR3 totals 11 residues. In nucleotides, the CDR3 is TGTGCCAGCTCAGGGGTCGGTGAGCAGTTCTTC. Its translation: CASSGVGEQFF.

The CDR3 DNA sequence: TGTGCCAGCAGTGACCCATGGCCAACCGGGGAGCTGTTTTTT. This encodes CASSDPWPTGELFF. J is TRBJ2-2 and V is TRBV6-1; D not certain. CDR1 is MNHNS and CDR2 is SASEGT in the germline V gene. CDR3 length: 14 amino acids. V gave up 3 bases and J gave up 5 bases, with 10 bases separating them.

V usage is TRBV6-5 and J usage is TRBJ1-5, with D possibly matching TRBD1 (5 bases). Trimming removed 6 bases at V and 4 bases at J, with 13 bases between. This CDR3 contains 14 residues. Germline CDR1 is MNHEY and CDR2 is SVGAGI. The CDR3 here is CASRGVWGNQPQHF. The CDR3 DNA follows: TGTGCCAGCAGGGGGGTGTGGGGAAATCAGCCCCAGCATTTT.

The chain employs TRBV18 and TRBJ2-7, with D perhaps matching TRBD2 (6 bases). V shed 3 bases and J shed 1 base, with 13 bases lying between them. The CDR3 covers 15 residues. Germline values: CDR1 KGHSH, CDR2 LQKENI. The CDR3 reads CASSPGGVGSYEQYF. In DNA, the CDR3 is TGTGCCAGCTCACCGGGGGGAGTCGGGTCCTACGAGCAGTACTTC.

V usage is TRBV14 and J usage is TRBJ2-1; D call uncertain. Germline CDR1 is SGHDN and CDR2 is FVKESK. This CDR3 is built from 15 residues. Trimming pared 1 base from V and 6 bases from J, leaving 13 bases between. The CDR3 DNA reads TGTGCCAGCAGCCAAGTGGGCTTCGCCGGCAATGAGCAGTTCTTC. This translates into CASSQVGFAGNEQFF.

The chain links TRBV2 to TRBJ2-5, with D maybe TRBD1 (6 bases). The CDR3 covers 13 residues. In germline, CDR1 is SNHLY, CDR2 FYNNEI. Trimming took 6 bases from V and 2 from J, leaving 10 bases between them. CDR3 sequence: CASSGQLQETQYF. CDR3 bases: TGTGCCAGCAGCGGACAGCTGCAAGAGACCCAGTACTTC.

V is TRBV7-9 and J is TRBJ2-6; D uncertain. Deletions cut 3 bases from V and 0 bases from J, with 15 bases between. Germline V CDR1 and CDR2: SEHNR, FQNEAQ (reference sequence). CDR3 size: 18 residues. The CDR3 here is CASSLGALIISGANVLTF. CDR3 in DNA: TGTGCCAGCAGCTTGGGTGCCCTGATTATCTCTGGGGCCAACGTCCTGACTTTC.

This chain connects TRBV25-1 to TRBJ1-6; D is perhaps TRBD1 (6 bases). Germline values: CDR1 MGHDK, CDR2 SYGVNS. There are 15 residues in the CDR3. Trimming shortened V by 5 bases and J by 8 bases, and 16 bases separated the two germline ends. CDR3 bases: TGTGCCAGCAGTCCATGGGGGGCCGGGGATTCACCCCTCCACTTT. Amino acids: CASSPWGAGDSPLHF.

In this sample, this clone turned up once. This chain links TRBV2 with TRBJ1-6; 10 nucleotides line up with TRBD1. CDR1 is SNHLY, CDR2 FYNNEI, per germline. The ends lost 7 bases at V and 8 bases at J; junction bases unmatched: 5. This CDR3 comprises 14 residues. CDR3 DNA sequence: TGTGCCAGCACCGACGGGACAGGGGATTCACCCCTCCACTTT. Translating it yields CASTDGTGDSPLHF.

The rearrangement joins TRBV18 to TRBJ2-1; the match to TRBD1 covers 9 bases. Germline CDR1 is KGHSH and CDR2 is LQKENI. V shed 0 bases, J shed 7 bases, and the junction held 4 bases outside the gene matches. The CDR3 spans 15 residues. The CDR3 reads CASSPPTGGRNEQFF. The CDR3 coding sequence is TGTGCCAGCTCACCACCGACAGGGGGACGAAATGAGCAGTTCTTC.

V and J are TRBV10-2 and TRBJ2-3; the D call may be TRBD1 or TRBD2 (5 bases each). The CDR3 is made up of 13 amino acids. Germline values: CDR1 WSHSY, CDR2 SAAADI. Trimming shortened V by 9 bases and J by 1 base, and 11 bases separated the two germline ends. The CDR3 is CASGGRGTDTQYF. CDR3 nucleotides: TGCGCCAGTGGGGGTAGGGGCACAGATACGCAGTATTTT.

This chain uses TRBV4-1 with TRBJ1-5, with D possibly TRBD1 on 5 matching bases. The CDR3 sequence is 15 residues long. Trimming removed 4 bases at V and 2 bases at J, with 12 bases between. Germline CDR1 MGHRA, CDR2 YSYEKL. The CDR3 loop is CASSRHGGGNQPQHF. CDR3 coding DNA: TGCGCCAGCAGCCGACACGGGGGGGGCAATCAGCCCCAGCATTTT.

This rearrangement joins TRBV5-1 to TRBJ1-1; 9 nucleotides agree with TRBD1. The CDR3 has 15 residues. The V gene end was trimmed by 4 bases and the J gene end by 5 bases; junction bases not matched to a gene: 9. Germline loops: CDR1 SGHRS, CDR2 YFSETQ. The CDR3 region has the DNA TGCGCCAGCAGCACTGCAACAGGGGGCAGTACTGAAGCTTTCTTT. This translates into CASSTATGGSTEAFF.

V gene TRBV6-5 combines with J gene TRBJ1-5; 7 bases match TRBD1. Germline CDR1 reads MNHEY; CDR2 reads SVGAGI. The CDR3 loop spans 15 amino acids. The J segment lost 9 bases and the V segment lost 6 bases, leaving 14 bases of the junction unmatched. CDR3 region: CASRSLTSRGGPQHF. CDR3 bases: TGTGCCAGCAGGTCCCTTACCTCCAGGGGGGGGCCCCAGCATTTT.

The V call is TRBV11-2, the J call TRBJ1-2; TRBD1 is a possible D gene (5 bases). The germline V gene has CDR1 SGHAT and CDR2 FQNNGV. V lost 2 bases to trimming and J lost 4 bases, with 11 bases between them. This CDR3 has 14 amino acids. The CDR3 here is CASSLQGRVYGYTF. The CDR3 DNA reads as TGTGCCAGCAGCTTACAGGGAAGAGTCTATGGCTACACCTTC.

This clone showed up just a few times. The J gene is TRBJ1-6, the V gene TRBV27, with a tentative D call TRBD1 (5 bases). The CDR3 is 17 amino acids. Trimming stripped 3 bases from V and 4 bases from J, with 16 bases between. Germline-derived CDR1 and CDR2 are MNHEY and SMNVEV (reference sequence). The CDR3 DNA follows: TGTGCCAGCAGTTTTCGGCAGGGACGGGCTTATAATTCACCCCTCCACTTT. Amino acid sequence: CASSFRQGRAYNSPLHF.

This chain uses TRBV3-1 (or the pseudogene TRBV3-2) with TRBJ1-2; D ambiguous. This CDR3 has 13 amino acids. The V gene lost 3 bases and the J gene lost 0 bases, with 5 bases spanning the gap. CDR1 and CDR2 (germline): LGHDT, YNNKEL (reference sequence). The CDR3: CASSQLANYGYTF. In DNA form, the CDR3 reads TGTGCCAGCAGCCAGTTAGCTAACTATGGCTACACCTTC.

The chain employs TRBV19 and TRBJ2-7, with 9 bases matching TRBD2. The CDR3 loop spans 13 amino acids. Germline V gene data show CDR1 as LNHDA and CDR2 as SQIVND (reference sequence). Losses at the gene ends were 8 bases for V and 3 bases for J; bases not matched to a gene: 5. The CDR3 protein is CASRGTSSYEQYF. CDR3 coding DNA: TGTGCCAGTCGCGGGACTAGCAGCTACGAGCAGTACTTC.

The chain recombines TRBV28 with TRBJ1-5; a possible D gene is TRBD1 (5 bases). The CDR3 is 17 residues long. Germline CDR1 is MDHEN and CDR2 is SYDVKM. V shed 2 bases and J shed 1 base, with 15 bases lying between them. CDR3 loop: CASSLGTGLGSNQPQHF. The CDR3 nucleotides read TGTGCCAGCAGTTTAGGTACGGGGCTCGGGAGCAATCAGCCCCAGCATTTT.

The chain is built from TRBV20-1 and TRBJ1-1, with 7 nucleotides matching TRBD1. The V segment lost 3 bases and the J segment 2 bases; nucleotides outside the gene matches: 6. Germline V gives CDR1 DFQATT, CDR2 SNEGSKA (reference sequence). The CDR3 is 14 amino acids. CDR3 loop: CSASEGAGNTEAFF. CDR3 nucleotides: TGCAGTGCTAGTGAGGGGGCGGGAAACACTGAAGCTTTCTTT.

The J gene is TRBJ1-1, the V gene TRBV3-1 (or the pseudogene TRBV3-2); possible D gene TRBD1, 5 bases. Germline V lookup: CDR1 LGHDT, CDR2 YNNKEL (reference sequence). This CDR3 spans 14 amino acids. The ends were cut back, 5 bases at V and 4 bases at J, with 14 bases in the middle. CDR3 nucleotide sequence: TGTGCCAGCAGCTATACGGACACCGTCACTGAAGCTTTCTTT. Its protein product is CASSYTDTVTEAFF.

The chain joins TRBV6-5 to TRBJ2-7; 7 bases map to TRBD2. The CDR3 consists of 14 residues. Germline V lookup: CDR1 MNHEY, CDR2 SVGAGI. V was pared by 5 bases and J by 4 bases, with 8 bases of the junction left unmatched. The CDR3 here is CASSTSSGRYEQYF. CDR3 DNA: TGTGCCAGCAGTACATCTAGCGGACGATACGAGCAGTACTTC.

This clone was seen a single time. The CDR3 sequence: CASSIGTSGGYNEQFF. CDR3 coding DNA: TGTGCCAGCAGTATAGGGACTAGCGGGGGTTACAATGAGCAGTTCTTC. This chain joins TRBV7-2 and TRBJ2-1; 14 bases match TRBD2. Looked up from germline, CDR1 is SGHTA and CDR2 is FQGNSA. This CDR3 spans 16 amino acids. Trimming at V came to 6 bases and at J to 4 bases, leaving 5 bases not matched to a gene.

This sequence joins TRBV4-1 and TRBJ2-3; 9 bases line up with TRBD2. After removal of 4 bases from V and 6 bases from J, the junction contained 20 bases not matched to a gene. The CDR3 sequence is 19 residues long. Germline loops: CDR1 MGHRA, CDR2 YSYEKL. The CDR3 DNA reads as TGCGCCAGCAGCCTCACAACCTTAGCGGGGGCCCCTCCCGGGGATACGCAGTATTTT. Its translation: CASSLTTLAGAPPGDTQYF.

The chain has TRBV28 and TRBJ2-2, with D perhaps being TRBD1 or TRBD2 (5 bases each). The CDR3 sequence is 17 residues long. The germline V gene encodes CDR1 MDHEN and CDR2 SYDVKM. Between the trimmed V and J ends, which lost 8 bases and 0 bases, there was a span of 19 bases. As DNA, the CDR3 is TGTGCCAGCTTCGTTCAGGGACGGCAATCGAACACCGGGGAGCTGTTTTTT. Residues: CASFVQGRQSNTGELFF.

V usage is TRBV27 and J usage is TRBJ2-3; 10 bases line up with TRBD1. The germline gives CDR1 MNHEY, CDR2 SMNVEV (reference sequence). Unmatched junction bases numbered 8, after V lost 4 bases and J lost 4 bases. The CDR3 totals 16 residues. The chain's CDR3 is CASSSKGQGRADTQYF. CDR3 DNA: TGTGCCAGCAGTTCAAAGGGACAGGGGAGGGCAGATACGCAGTATTTT.